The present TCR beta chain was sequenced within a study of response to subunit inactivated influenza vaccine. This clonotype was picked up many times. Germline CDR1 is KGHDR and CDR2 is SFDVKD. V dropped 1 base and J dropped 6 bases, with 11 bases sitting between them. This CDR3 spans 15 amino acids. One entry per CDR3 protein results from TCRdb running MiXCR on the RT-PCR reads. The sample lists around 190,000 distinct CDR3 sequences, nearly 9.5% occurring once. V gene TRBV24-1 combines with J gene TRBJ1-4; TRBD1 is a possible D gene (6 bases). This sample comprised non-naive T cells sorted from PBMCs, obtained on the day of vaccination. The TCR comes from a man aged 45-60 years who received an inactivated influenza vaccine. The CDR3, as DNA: TGTGCCACCAGTGATTTTCCCAGGGGAGATGAAAAACTGTTTTTT. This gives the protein CATSDFPRGDEKLFF.